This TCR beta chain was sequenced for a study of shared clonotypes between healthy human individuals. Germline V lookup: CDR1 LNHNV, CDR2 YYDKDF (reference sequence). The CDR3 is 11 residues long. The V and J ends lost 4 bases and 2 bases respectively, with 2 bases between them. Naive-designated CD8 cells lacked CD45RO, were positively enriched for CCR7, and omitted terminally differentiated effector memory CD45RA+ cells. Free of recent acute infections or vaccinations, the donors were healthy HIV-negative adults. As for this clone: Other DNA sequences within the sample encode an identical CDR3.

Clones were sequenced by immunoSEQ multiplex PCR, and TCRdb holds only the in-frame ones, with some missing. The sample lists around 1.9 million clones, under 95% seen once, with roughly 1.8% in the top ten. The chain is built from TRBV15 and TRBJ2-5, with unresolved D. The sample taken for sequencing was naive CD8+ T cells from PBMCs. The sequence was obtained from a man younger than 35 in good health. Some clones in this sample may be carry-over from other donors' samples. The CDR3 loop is CATSTQETQYF. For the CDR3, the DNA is TGTGCCACCAGCACTCAAGAGACCCAGTACTTC.